These 29 T cell receptor beta chains were all obtained from the same sample, sequenced in a study of shared T cell receptors in the human thymus (dated by TCRdb to the early 2020s). Library preparation was by the immunoSEQ multiplex PCR assay. TCRdb took over this immuneACCESS table, retaining in-frame rearrangements with V and J assigned. Such tables are incomplete; in checked studies, under half of the missing clones stem from an unresolved V gene, and the remainder is unexplained. The sample table contains around 340,000 clones; only one count was recorded for over 90% of them. Of the sample, about 0.02% is held by the ten largest clones. Sequenced: thymocytes. The receptors stem from a human donor.

The chain links TRBV30 to TRBJ1-1; 8 nucleotides match TRBD1. The CDR3 has 15 residues. Trimming cost V 3 bases and J 0 bases; bases outside gene matches: 6. Germline CDR1 and CDR2: GTSNPN and SVGIG (reference sequence). CDR3 residues: CAWSWGDRMNTEAFF. The DNA for the CDR3 is TGTGCCTGGAGCTGGGGGGACAGGATGAACACTGAAGCTTTCTTT.

This sequence joins TRBV5-4 and TRBJ1-2, with D tentatively TRBD1 (5 bases). V lost 2 bases and J 0 bases, leaving 11 bases between the germline ends. This CDR3 is built from 15 residues. Germline CDR1 reads SGHNT; CDR2 reads YYREEE (reference sequence). The CDR3 loop reads CASSFRGATNYGYTF. The CDR3 DNA reads as TGTGCCAGCAGCTTCCGCGGGGCTACTAACTATGGCTACACCTTC. Complete variable domain (other parts from reference TRBV5-4 and TRBJ1-2): ETGVTQSPTHLIKTRGQQVTLRCSSQSGHNTVSWYQQALGQGPQFIFQYYREEENGRGNFPPRFSGLQFPNYSSELNVNALELDDSALYLCASSFRGATNYGYTFGSGTRLTVV.

The rearrangement links TRBV14 to TRBJ2-4, with a tentative D call TRBD1 (6 bases). V shed 0 bases and J shed 3 bases, with 12 bases lying between them. The CDR3 runs 16 residues. From germline, CDR1 is SGHDN and CDR2 FVKESK. The CDR3: CASSQEKGHLKNIQYF. For the CDR3, the DNA is TGTGCCAGCAGCCAAGAAAAGGGACACCTCAAAAACATTCAGTACTTC.

The chain combines TRBV6-1 with TRBJ1-2, with D maybe TRBD1 (5 bases). Trimming cost V 4 bases and J 5 bases, with 11 bases left between them. From germline, CDR1 is MNHNS and CDR2 SASEGT. The CDR3 totals 13 residues. The CDR3 reads CASSVLGTYGYTF. DNA for the CDR3: TGTGCCAGCAGTGTACTCGGGACTTATGGCTACACCTTC.

CDR3 coding DNA: TGTGCCAGCAGTTTAAGGGGGACACCAGCTTCGGGTGGCTACACCTTC. This codes for CASSLRGTPASGGYTF. The rearrangement joins TRBV27 to TRBJ1-2, with a tentative D call TRBD1 (6 bases). This CDR3 spans 16 amino acids. Trimming removed 2 bases from V and 7 bases from J, with 20 bases in between. Looked up from germline, CDR1 is MNHEY and CDR2 is SMNVEV (reference sequence).

The V gene is TRBV28, the J gene TRBJ1-1; 9 bases align to TRBD1. CDR3 length: 15 residues. J gave up 5 bases and V 5 bases, and 9 bases lay outside the gene matches. Germline V gene sequence: CDR1 MDHEN, CDR2 SYDVKM. The CDR3 region is CASSPLGTGITEAFF. The CDR3 DNA is TGTGCCAGCAGTCCACTCGGGACAGGGATTACTGAAGCTTTCTTT.

This clone was observed a single time. The chain couples TRBV28 to TRBJ2-6; 7 positions match TRBD1. Germline V gene lookup returns CDR1 MDHEN and CDR2 SYDVKM. This CDR3 contains 18 residues. Trimming removed 6 bases from V and 0 bases from J; junction bases left unmatched: 11. CDR3 residues: CASRPGQALHSGANVLTF. CDR3 nucleotides: TGTGCCAGCAGACCAGGACAGGCGCTCCACTCTGGGGCCAACGTCCTGACTTTC.

With regard to this clone: At one of its ends the junction is not consistent with the germline gene, which may arise from a read error. The chain uses TRBV27 and TRBJ2-5; D is possibly TRBD1 (6 bases). CDR1 is MNHEY, CDR2 SMNVEV, per germline (reference sequence). The CDR3 is made up of 16 amino acids. DNA of the CDR3: TGTGCCAGCAGGGGTAGGAGTAGGACAGACCAAAAGACCCAGTACTTC. It yields the protein CASRGRSRTDQKTQYF.

The chain recombines TRBV7-3 with TRBJ2-1; D possibly corresponds to TRBD1 (6 bases). The V end was cut by 5 bases, the J end by 5 bases, with 13 bases between. Looked up from germline, CDR1 is SGHTA and CDR2 is FQGTGA. The CDR3 extends over 14 amino acids. The CDR3 sequence is CASSPDWTDNEQFF. For the CDR3, the DNA is TGTGCCAGCAGCCCCGACTGGACAGACAATGAGCAGTTCTTC.

This clone has just one count. The chain couples TRBV5-4 to TRBJ2-5, with 14 bases that match TRBD2. J was trimmed by 5 bases and V by 5 bases; bases with no gene match: 5. Germline-derived CDR1 and CDR2 are SGHNT and YYREEE (reference sequence). The CDR3 runs to 15 residues. Here the CDR3 reads CASRVGLAGVETQYF. In DNA, the CDR3 is TGTGCCAGCAGAGTGGGACTAGCGGGAGTTGAGACCCAGTACTTC. Combining the CDR3 with reference TRBV5-4 and TRBJ2-5 gives the whole variable domain ETGVTQSPTHLIKTRGQQVTLRCSSQSGHNTVSWYQQALGQGPQFIFQYYREEENGRGNFPPRFSGLQFPNYSSELNVNALELDDSALYLCASRVGLAGVETQYFGPGTRLLVL.

The chain is built from TRBV6-5 and TRBJ2-2, with D uncertain. The V end lost 8 bases, the J end lost 5 bases, and 3 bases lay between the germline ends. The CDR3 spans 10 residues. The germline gives CDR1 MNHEY, CDR2 SVGAGI. The DNA for the CDR3 is TGTGCCAGCGGTACCGGGGAGCTGTTTTTT. Amino acids: CASGTGELFF.

This clone was recorded only once. The chain couples TRBV5-1 to TRBJ2-5; 9 bases line up with TRBD2. The germline V gene encodes CDR1 SGHRS and CDR2 YFSETQ. There are 15 residues in the CDR3. V dropped 1 base and J dropped 4; count of bases not matched to a gene: 5. CDR3 nucleotides: TGCGCCAGCAGCTTGAGGGTACTAGCGGGAGAGACCCAGTACTTC. This gives the protein CASSLRVLAGETQYF.

On this clone itself: At one end, the junction sequence differs from germline, possibly due to a read error. The chain combines TRBV9 with TRBJ2-2, with 12 positions matching TRBD2. The CDR3 covers 18 residues. CDR1 and CDR2 from the germline V gene are SGDLS and YYNGEE. The CDR3: CASSAQTSGRFGTRELFF. CDR3 in DNA: TGTGCCAGCAGCGCTCAGACTAGCGGGAGATTCGGCACCCGGGAGCTGTTTTTT. The full variable domain, in which reference TRBV9 and TRBJ2-2 provide the parts outside the CDR3, is DSGVTQTPKHLITATGQRVTLRCSPRSGDLSVYWYQQSLDQGLQFLIQYYNGEERAKGNILERFSAQQFPDLHSELNLSSLELGDSALYFCASSAQTSGRFGTRELFFGEGSRLTVL.

V gene TRBV28 combines with J gene TRBJ2-5, with TRBD1 identical over 8 bases. CDR3 size: 16 residues. The V gene end was trimmed by 7 bases and the J gene end by 1 base; junction bases not matched to a gene: 11. Germline V gives CDR1 MDHEN, CDR2 SYDVKM. The CDR3 DNA follows: TGTGCCAGCACCACAAACTTAGACAGGGGCCAAGAGACCCAGTACTTC. Translated, it gives CASTTNLDRGQETQYF.

The chain joins TRBV27 to TRBJ2-7; tentatively, D is TRBD1 (6 bases). Germline CDR1 and CDR2: MNHEY and SMNVEV (reference sequence). This CDR3 region has 15 residues. V was pared by 3 bases and J by 2 bases, with 14 bases between. In DNA, the CDR3 is TGTGCCAGCAGTTTCATCCCGACAGGTCCCTACGAGCAGTACTTC. It is translated as CASSFIPTGPYEQYF.

The chain couples TRBV7-9 to TRBJ1-2; D perhaps matches TRBD1 (5 bases). The length of the CDR3 is 13 residues. Trimming cost V 5 bases and J 8 bases, with 15 bases left between them. From germline, CDR1 is SEHNR and CDR2 FQNEAQ (reference sequence). CDR3 protein: CASSLPGEIGYTF. The CDR3 nucleotides are TGTGCCAGCAGCCTTCCGGGGGAAATCGGCTACACCTTC. The whole variable domain, remainder taken from reference TRBV7-9 and TRBJ1-2, is DTGVSQNPRHKITKRGQNVTFRCDPISEHNRLYWYRQTLGQGPEFLTYFQNEAQLEKSRLLSDRFSAERPKGSFSTLEIQRTEQGDSAMYLCASSLPGEIGYTFGSGTRLTVV.

V is TRBV5-4 and J is TRBJ2-1; 10 nucleotides align to TRBD2. V was clipped by 0 bases and J by 2 bases; unmatched bases: 8. The germline V gene has CDR1 SGHNT and CDR2 YYREEE (reference sequence). The CDR3 contains 18 residues. CDR3 sequence reads: CASSLELAGMAPYNEQFF. The DNA of the CDR3 is TGTGCCAGCAGCTTGGAACTAGCGGGAATGGCTCCCTACAATGAGCAGTTCTTC. Supplemented by reference TRBV5-4 and TRBJ2-1, the full variable domain reads ETGVTQSPTHLIKTRGQQVTLRCSSQSGHNTVSWYQQALGQGPQFIFQYYREEENGRGNFPPRFSGLQFPNYSSELNVNALELDDSALYLCASSLELAGMAPYNEQFFGPGTRLTVL.

The V gene is TRBV5-5, the J gene TRBJ2-7; 9 bases map to TRBD1. Germline V gene data show CDR1 as SGHKS and CDR2 as YYEKEE (reference sequence). Germline trimming cut 4 bases from V and 2 bases from J; bases unmatched to any gene: 7. This CDR3 is built from 15 residues. CDR3 sequence: CASSLGTGTPYEQYF. In nucleotides, the CDR3 is TGTGCCAGCAGCCTGGGGACAGGGACCCCCTACGAGCAGTACTTC.

CDR3 coding DNA: TGTGCCAGTAGTATAGCAGGAATGGTTGTCAATGAGCAGTTCTTC. It translates to CASSIAGMVVNEQFF. The chain links TRBV19 to TRBJ2-1; no clear D. Germline V lookup: CDR1 LNHDA, CDR2 SQIVND (reference sequence). V lost 1 base, J lost 6 bases, and 13 bases lay in between. This CDR3 is built from 15 residues. Looking up the rest from reference TRBV19 and TRBJ2-1 gives the full variable domain: DGGITQSPKYLFRKEGQNVTLSCEQNLNHDAMYWYRQDPGQGLRLIYYSQIVNDFQKGDIAEGYSVSREKKESFPLTVTSAQKNPTAFYLCASSIAGMVVNEQFFGPGTRLTVL.

The J gene is TRBJ2-7, the V gene TRBV29-1, with 8 bases fitting TRBD2. The CDR3 contains 12 residues. Per germline, CDR1 SQVTM and CDR2 ANQGSEA. V shed 0 bases, J shed 5 bases, and the junction held 0 bases outside the gene matches. DNA of the CDR3: TGCAGCGTTGAAGATAGCGGGGACGAGCAGTACTTC. Translation: CSVEDSGDEQYF.

V and J are TRBV19 and TRBJ2-6; D is possibly TRBD1 or TRBD2 (5 bases each). Germline V gene lookup returns CDR1 LNHDA and CDR2 SQIVND (reference sequence). Trimming removed 7 bases at V and 2 bases at J, with 9 bases between. This CDR3 is 14 amino acids long. CDR3 nucleotides: TGTGCCAGTATTATGGGGGCTGGGGCCAACGTCCTGACTTTC. It codes for CASIMGAGANVLTF. The full variable domain, with the rest looked up from reference TRBV19 and TRBJ2-6, is DGGITQSPKYLFRKEGQNVTLSCEQNLNHDAMYWYRQDPGQGLRLIYYSQIVNDFQKGDIAEGYSVSREKKESFPLTVTSAQKNPTAFYLCASIMGAGANVLTFGAGSRLTVL.

This chain joins TRBV7-9 and TRBJ2-3; TRBD2 is a possible D gene (5 bases). The germline V and J ends were trimmed by 5 bases and 0 bases, with 9 bases remaining between them. Per germline, CDR1 SEHNR and CDR2 FQNEAQ (reference sequence). There are 14 residues in the CDR3. The DNA of the CDR3 is TGTGCCAGCAGCCGCCGGACTAGCACAGATACGCAGTATTTT. It is translated as CASSRRTSTDTQYF. Using reference TRBV7-9 and TRBJ2-3 for the parts outside the CDR3, the full variable domain is DTGVSQNPRHKITKRGQNVTFRCDPISEHNRLYWYRQTLGQGPEFLTYFQNEAQLEKSRLLSDRFSAERPKGSFSTLEIQRTEQGDSAMYLCASSRRTSTDTQYFGPGTRLTVL.

The V and J genes are TRBV4-1 and TRBJ2-7; 7 bases agree with TRBD1. The trim removed 5 bases at V and 6 bases at J, leaving 7 bases unmatched. The CDR3 covers 13 residues. Germline V CDR1 and CDR2: MGHRA, YSYEKL. This chain's CDR3 is CASSGKSGGEQYF. DNA of the CDR3: TGCGCCAGCAGCGGAAAGTCAGGGGGCGAGCAGTACTTC.

The chain joins TRBV7-9 to TRBJ2-7; possibly TRBD2 for D (7 bases). The CDR3 extends over 16 amino acids. Germline CDR1 reads SEHNR; CDR2 reads FQNEAQ (reference sequence). Trimming left V 7 bases short and J 4 bases short, with 23 bases between. CDR3 loop: CASTHLGGAPGYEQYF. The CDR3 coding sequence is TGTGCCAGCACCCATTTGGGGGGGGCACCCGGTTACGAGCAGTACTTC.

V is TRBV7-2 and J is TRBJ2-7; D possibly corresponds to TRBD1 (6 bases). This CDR3 has 14 residues. Germline CDR1 is SGHTA and CDR2 is FQGNSA. V dropped 1 base and J dropped 2 bases, with 9 bases sitting between them. The CDR3 is CASSLDRDAYEQYF. CDR3 DNA sequence: TGTGCCAGCAGCTTAGACAGGGACGCCTACGAGCAGTACTTC.

The J gene is TRBJ2-2, the V gene TRBV4-3, with D uncertain. This CDR3 region has 17 residues. Per germline, CDR1 LGHNA and CDR2 YSLEER. V lost 6 bases, J lost 0 bases, and 17 bases lay in between. The CDR3 is CASRGTDTDSNTGELFF. CDR3 DNA: TGCGCCAGCAGGGGAACAGACACTGACTCGAACACCGGGGAGCTGTTTTTT.

The chain combines TRBV6-1 with TRBJ1-2, with a tentative D call TRBD1 (6 bases). The CDR3 runs to 15 residues. V was cut by 4 bases and J by 4 bases, with 16 bases left in between. Germline lookup yields CDR1 MNHNS and CDR2 SASEGT. The CDR3 sequence is CASSGPRDTIYGYTF. The CDR3 coding sequence is TGTGCCAGCAGTGGTCCCAGGGACACCATCTATGGCTACACCTTC.

In its sample, this clone was seen a few times. The genes are TRBV10-1 and TRBJ2-7, with TRBD1 matching 10 bases. Germline CDR1 reads WNHNN; CDR2 reads SYGVQD (reference sequence). The CDR3 totals 15 residues. V dropped 6 bases and J dropped 4; count of bases not matched to a gene: 9. The CDR3 DNA sequence: TGCGCCAGCAGCTTAGCCGGGGACAGGGGATACGAGCAGTACTTC. Its translation: CASSLAGDRGYEQYF.

The gene calls are TRBV13 and TRBJ2-7, with 10 positions matching TRBD1. Germline V gene sequence: CDR1 PRHDT, CDR2 FYEKMQ (reference sequence). There are 17 residues in the CDR3. J lost 7 bases, V lost 6 bases, and 18 bases had no gene match. Written as DNA, the CDR3 is TGTGCCAGCAGGGCCACACGGGACAGGGGAGGATTAAGGGAGCAGTACTTC. This codes for CASRATRDRGGLREQYF.